Listed here are 2 T cell receptor beta chains from one sample, sequenced in a study of T cell responses to AZD1222 COVID-19 vaccine (dated by TCRdb to the early 2020s). The method behind the library was the immunoSEQ multiplex PCR assay. This immuneACCESS table, as held by TCRdb, lists in-frame sequences with V and J called but not all clones. Of the missing ones, under half trace to an unresolved V gene in checked studies; the others have no known cause. Here the sample has about 150,000 clones; over 75% occur a single time. The ten largest clones take up more than 1.3% of the sample. The intended sense of this specimen's time point label: baseline before first vaccination. The source material was peripheral blood, sampled on day 0 of AZD1222 vaccination. These receptors were taken from an adult in good health.

The chain combines TRBV28 with TRBJ1-6; TRBD1 is a possible D gene (5 bases). Looked up from germline, CDR1 is MDHEN and CDR2 is SYDVKM. Deletions cut 7 bases from V and 7 bases from J, with 11 bases between. CDR3 size: 13 residues. CDR3 bases: TGTGCCAGCACCAGGGAGATGAATTCACCCCTCCACTTT. Protein product: CASTREMNSPLHF.

By frequency in the sample, this clone is medium-sized (0.01 to 0.1%). V usage is TRBV3-1 (or the pseudogene TRBV3-2) and J usage is TRBJ1-2; D not certain. V was shortened by 0 bases and J by 8 bases, with 16 bases between the two germline ends. Germline values: CDR1 LGHDT, CDR2 YNNKEL (reference sequence). CDR3 length: 15 residues. The CDR3 reads CASSQDPDPERGYTF. The CDR3 nucleotides are TGTGCCAGCAGCCAAGACCCCGACCCCGAGAGAGGCTACACCTTC.